Given below is one TCR beta chain in context. Its specificity is not known. The sample holds other DNA sequences that translate to the same CDR3. The data were obtained in a study of shared clonotypes between healthy human individuals. At the level of the study: Per-donor plates numbered three CD4 naive, three CD4 memory, two CD8 naive and one CD8 memory.

The assay was immunoSEQ multiplex PCR, and TCRdb's table has in-frame clones only and misses some. The sample has some 1 million clones; approximately 68% are singletons. Findings and caveats of the study: Naive CD4 clonotype sharing across a handful of donors was approximately 5.2%. The sole specimen, blood, was sampled, and tissue repertoires likely differ. Clonotypes shared by all four sorted-subset donors had higher generation probabilities than non-shared clonotypes.

The CDR3 has 14 amino acids. Germline values: CDR1 MDHEN, CDR2 SYDVKM. Between the trimmed V and J ends, which lost 3 bases and 4 bases, there was a span of 10 bases. Sample: memory CD4+ T cells sorted from blood. Subset indicated: CD45RA-negative fraction. The chain combines TRBV28 with TRBJ1-5; a possible D gene is TRBD1 (5 bases). The sequence came from a man aged 18 to 29 in good health. The CDR3 region has the DNA TGTGCCAGCAGTTTTGGGGCTGGGAATCAGCCCCAGCATTTT. This translates into CASSFGAGNQPQHF.